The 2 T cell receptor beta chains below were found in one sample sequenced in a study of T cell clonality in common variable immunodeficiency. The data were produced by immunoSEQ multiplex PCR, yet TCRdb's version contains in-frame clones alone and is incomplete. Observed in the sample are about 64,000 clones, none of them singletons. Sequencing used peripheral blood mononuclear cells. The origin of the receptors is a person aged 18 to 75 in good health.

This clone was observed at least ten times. Here the CDR3 reads CASSEAGGQTGELFF. CDR3 bases read: TGTGCCAGCAGTGAGGCCGGGGGGCAGACCGGGGAG. The chain combines TRBV6-1 with TRBJ2-2; D may be TRBD2 (7 bases). The observed sequence ends 3 residues before the CDR3 terminus, with the missing tail filled in from the germline J gene. From germline, CDR1 is MNHNS and CDR2 SASEGT. V lost 3 bases and J lost 5, with 13 bases in between. The CDR3 loop spans 15 amino acids.

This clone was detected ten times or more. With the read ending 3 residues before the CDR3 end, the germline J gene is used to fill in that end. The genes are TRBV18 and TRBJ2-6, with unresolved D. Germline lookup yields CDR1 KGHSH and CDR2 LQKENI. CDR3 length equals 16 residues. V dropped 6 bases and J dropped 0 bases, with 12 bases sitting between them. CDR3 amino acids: CASSRDISSGANVLTF. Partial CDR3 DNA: TGTGCCAGCTCTCGAGACATAAGCTCTGGGGCCAACGTC.